The clone carrying this T cell receptor beta chain came up many times. The antigen is undetermined. The data originate from a study of blood T cells in healthy people across ages. The CDR3 sequence is 17 residues long. The germline gives CDR1 SGHTA, CDR2 FQGNSA. V was shortened by 1 base and J by 2 bases, with 18 bases between the two germline ends. Overall study results and limits: The long-lived group displayed more naive CD4+ cells, plus higher diversity, than the aged donors did. A conclusive naive versus antigen-experienced comparison was prevented by the unsorted PBMCs.

The use of a sample-barcoded 5' primer and a J-beta primer mix characterized a second PCR of roughly 7 to 11 cycles. All cDNA molecules were each tagged by a template-switch adaptor with 12 random nucleotides. TCRdb re-called the 5' RACE reads through MiXCR, storing one row per CDR3 protein. Of over a million distinct CDR3 sequences in the sample, around 59% are singletons; the top ten hold roughly 6.3%. Sample: blood. The chain couples TRBV7-2 to TRBJ2-7; D is possibly TRBD2 (6 bases). This sequence was found in a man aged 18 to 30 in good health. In DNA form, the CDR3 reads TGTGCCAGCAGCTTAGTCCAACTAGCCTCAATACCCTACGAGCAGTACTTC. Protein: CASSLVQLASIPYEQYF.